This section outlines one TCR beta chain sequence together with its context. Its antigen is not yet known. Nothing much larger sits one base from this clone, and base qualities are not available. Libraries were built with the immunoSEQ multiplex PCR assay. For most patients, genomic DNA was isolated using the Qiagen DNeasy Blood and Tissue Kit and was shipped frozen to Adaptive Biotechnologies for TCR sequencing. Adaptive Biotechnologies carried out high-throughput TCR-beta CDR3 sequencing of genomic DNA for most patients. The original pipeline was this. TCR sequencing data for 15 to 20 patients were retrieved from Adaptive's ImmunoSEQ software; a few other patients were processed with MiXCR and VDJtools. CD4 versus CD8 sorting errors were corrected by removing sequences found in both subsets at a frequency ratio below 5:1. CDR3 nucleotide sequences shared between donor and recipient were removed because the origin of such sequences could not be assigned. To count as alloreactive, a clone needed at least 2-fold expansion over unstimulated cells and a minimum CFSE-low frequency of 0.002% (template counts) or 0.001% (read counts). Clones detected in sequenced pre-transplant spleen, lymph node, or MLR CFSE-low populations of the donor or recipient were defined as mappable. The cumulative frequency of alloreactive clones was calculated as a percentage of all sequences, weighted by copy number. TCRdb obtained this table from immuneACCESS and retained in-frame rearrangements with V and J assigned. These tables miss some clones; where compared with another copy, unresolved V genes account for less than half of the shortfall, and the remainder is unexplained. The DNA was the basis for D and trimming; V, J and clone size are from that table. In all, the sample holds more than 65,000 clones, and approximately 90% of those were seen once. 7.6% of the sample comes from the top ten.

V loses 7 bases of germline sequence and J loses 1 base, and the interval between the two ends is 17 bases. From the germline V gene (reference sequence), CDR1 is SEHNR and CDR2 is FQNEAQ. Its CDR3 holds 15 amino acids, cysteine through phenylalanine. Of the read, only the CDR3 DNA is kept; its 45 bases are in frame from base 1. This entry is derived from a study of graft-versus-host responses after intestinal transplantation (dated by TCRdb to about 2021). Context from the whole study: Multivisceral, liver-intestinal, or isolated intestinal transplants were received by the recipients. The cohort enrolled 24 intestinal transplant recipients, one of whom was a retransplant, and 3 patients without pretransplant specimens were excluded. Bulk TCR-beta CDR3 sequencing was used to track graft-versus-host and host-versus-graft alloreactive T cell clones in the graft, circulation and bone marrow after intestinal transplantation. All recipients received anti-thymocyte globulin induction followed by maintenance tacrolimus and steroids for about three years. To identify alloreactive clones, pre-transplant mixed lymphocyte reaction products were sequenced and then compared with unstimulated pre-transplant donor and recipient T cells. Samples from three later patients were sequenced in-house on an Illumina MiSeq with MiXCR processing rather than by the commercial service. Donor T cell macrochimerism was defined as a peak of at least 4% donor T cells among recipient peripheral blood mononuclear cells. Overall study outcomes, separate from this receptor: In the allografts of patients with donor T cell macrochimerism, GvH to HvG T cell clonal ratios were high. GvH clones were found in recipient bone marrow, and some of the GvH clones appeared earlier in ileal mucosa or blood, which is consistent with an intestinal mucosal origin. The relatively low number and heterogeneity of intestinal transplant patients limited the conclusions. Early after transplant, peak levels of circulating GvH clones were found to be associated with declines in HvG clones.

This specimen's time point label, interpreted: cells obtained before transplantation from donor or recipient. CD3+CD4+ and CD3+CD8+ populations were FACS-sorted from unstimulated pre-transplant donor and recipient cells taken from spleen or lymph nodes. The sequence derives from a human donor who was the organ donor for an intestinal transplant. The chain joins TRBV7-9 to TRBJ2-7; TRBD2 is perhaps the D gene, given 7 matching bases. The sequenced sample was unstimulated CD8+ T cells sorted from spleen or lymph node cells, obtained before transplant. The CDR3 reads CASTPRGGRSYEQYF. Here is the DNA: TGTGCCAGCACCCCAAGGGGGGGCAGATCCTACGAGCAGTACTTC.